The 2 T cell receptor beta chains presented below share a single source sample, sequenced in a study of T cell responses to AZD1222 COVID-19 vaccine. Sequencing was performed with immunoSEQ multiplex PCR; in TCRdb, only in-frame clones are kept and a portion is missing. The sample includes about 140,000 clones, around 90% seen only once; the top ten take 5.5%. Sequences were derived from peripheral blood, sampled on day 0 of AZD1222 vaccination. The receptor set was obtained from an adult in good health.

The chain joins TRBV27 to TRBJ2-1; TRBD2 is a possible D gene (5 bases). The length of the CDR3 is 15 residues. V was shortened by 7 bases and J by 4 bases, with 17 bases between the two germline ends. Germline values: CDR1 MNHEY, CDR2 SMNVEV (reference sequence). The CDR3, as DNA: TGTGCCAGCAATGATGGGCTAGCTGCGTACAATGAGCAGTTCTTC. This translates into CASNDGLAAYNEQFF.

CDR3 nucleotides: TGCGCCAGCTGCGGCGACGGGAGAAGTTCAGATACGCAGTATTTT. Translated, it gives CASCGDGRSSDTQYF. The genes are TRBV5-1 and TRBJ2-3; tentatively, D is TRBD2 (6 bases). This CDR3 is 15 amino acids long. V dropped 7 bases and J dropped 4 bases, with 19 bases sitting between them. Germline V gene sequence: CDR1 SGHRS, CDR2 YFSETQ. The full variable domain, rest sourced from reference TRBV5-1 and TRBJ2-3, is KAGVTQTPRYLIKTRGQQVTLSCSPISGHRSVSWYQQTPGQGLQFLFEYFSETQRNKGNFPGRFSGRQFSNSRSEMNVSTLELGDSALYLCASCGDGRSSDTQYFGPGTRLTVL.